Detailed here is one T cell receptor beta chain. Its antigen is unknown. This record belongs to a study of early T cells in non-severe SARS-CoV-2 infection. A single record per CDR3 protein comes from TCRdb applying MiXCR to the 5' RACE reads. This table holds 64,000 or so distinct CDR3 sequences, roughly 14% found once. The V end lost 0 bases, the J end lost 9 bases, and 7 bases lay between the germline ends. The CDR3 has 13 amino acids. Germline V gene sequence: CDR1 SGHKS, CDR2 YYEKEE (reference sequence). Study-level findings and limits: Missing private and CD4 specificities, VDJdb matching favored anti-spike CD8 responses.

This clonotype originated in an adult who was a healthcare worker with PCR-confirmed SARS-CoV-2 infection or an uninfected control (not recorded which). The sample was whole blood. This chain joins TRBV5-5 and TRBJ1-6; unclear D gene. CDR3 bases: TGTGCCAGCAGCTTGGGTGGCAGTTCACCCCTCCACTTT. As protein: CASSLGGSSPLHF.